Listed below are T cell receptor beta chains from one sample, sequenced in a study of human versus mouse CDR3 diversity and MHC coevolution. TCRdb's table, derived via immunoSEQ multiplex PCR, lists solely in-frame clones and lacks some. Of some 82,000 clones listed, around 93% were seen once; the top ten hold around 1.5%. The sequenced sample was naive CD4+ T cells from blood. These receptors came from a person between 25 and 75 years old in good health. CDR3s include the opening cysteine and the closing phenylalanine or tryptophan. The D gene is left open where the match is weak. Only part of the rows carry a size: once, few, many, or a class if the clone is expanded.

cdr3_aa cdr3_nt v_call clone_size j_call d_call
CASSPSRDRASYEQYF TGTGCCAGCAGCCCTTCCCGAGACAGGGCATCCTACGAGCAGTACTTC TRBV7-6 once TRBJ2-7 TRBD1
CASSVQGTNTEAFF TGTGCCAGCAGCGTTCAGGGTACGAACACTGAAGCTTTCTTT TRBV7-2 - TRBJ1-1 -
CASSLMDTTDTQYF TGTGCCAGCAGTTTAATGGACACCACAGATACGCAGTATTTT TRBV27 - TRBJ2-3 -
CASSSTGGKQETQYF TGCGCCAGCAGCTCTACAGGGGGGAAACAAGAGACCCAGTACTTC TRBV5-1 - TRBJ2-5 TRBD1
CASSVGTSGDETQYF TGTGCCAGCAGCGTTGGGACTAGCGGGGACGAGACCCAGTACTTC TRBV9 - TRBJ2-5 TRBD2
CASSRTGNNEKLFF TGTGCCAGCAGCCGGACAGGGAATAATGAAAAACTGTTTTTT TRBV7-2 - TRBJ1-4 TRBD1
CASSLRDIYNEQFF TGTGCCAGCAGCTTACGGGACATTTACAATGAGCAGTTCTTC TRBV9 - TRBJ2-1 -
CASRSTGGYEQYF TGTGCCAGTAGGAGCACAGGGGGCTACGAGCAGTACTTC TRBV19 once TRBJ2-7 TRBD1
CASSRGGGTTPYEQYF TGTGCCAGCAGTCGGGGGGGCGGGACTACCCCTTACGAGCAGTACTTC TRBV27 - TRBJ2-7 TRBD2
CASGPHTLAGTSTDTQYF TGTGCTAGTGGTCCGCATACATTAGCGGGTACTAGCACAGATACGCAGTATTTT TRBV12-5 - TRBJ2-3 TRBD2
CASSARDYNEQFF TGCGCCAGCAGCGCACGGGACTACAATGAGCAGTTCTTC TRBV5-1 - TRBJ2-1 -
CASSSLVAGGANEQFF TGTGCCAGCAGCTCCCTGGTAGCGGGGGGGGCAAATGAGCAGTTCTTC TRBV7-3 - TRBJ2-1 TRBD2
CASSPGTGGREQYF TGTGCCAGCTCACCCGGGACAGGGGGCCGGGAGCAGTACTTC TRBV18 - TRBJ2-7 TRBD1
CASSVTGQPNTEAFF TGTGCCAGCAGCGTAACCGGACAGCCGAACACTGAAGCTTTCTTT TRBV9 - TRBJ1-1 -
CASSGVAGAYYEQYF TGTGCCAGCAGTGGGGTCGCGGGGGCCTACTACGAGCAGTACTTC TRBV25-1 - TRBJ2-7 -
CASSSTRDGTKPQHF TGTGCCAGCAGCTCCACCCGGGACGGGACTAAGCCCCAGCATTTT TRBV28 - TRBJ1-5 -
CASSSHDSPEQYF TGTGCCAGCAGTTCGCATGACAGCCCCGAGCAGTACTTC TRBV6-6 - TRBJ2-7 -
CASSIGTSGALYF TGTGCCAGTAGTATAGGGACTAGCGGGGCCTTGTACTTC TRBV19 - TRBJ2-5 TRBD2
CASSLLPLSGEQYF TGTGCCAGCAGTTTATTACCCCTATCCGGGGAGCAGTACTTC TRBV28 - TRBJ2-7 -
CASSAKTGNTEAFF TGTGCCAGCAGCGCTAAGACAGGGAACACTGAAGCTTTCTTT TRBV7-3 - TRBJ1-1 -
CASSLETSYEQYF TGTGCCAGCAGCTTGGAGACATCCTACGAGCAGTACTTC TRBV5-6 - TRBJ2-7 -
CASSVVVGGGQANEKLFF TGTGCCAGCAGCGTAGTGGTCGGGGGGGGGCAGGCTAATGAAAAACTGTTTTTT TRBV9 - TRBJ1-4 -
CASSRTSGDITGELFF TGTGCCAGCAGCAGGACTAGCGGGGATATCACCGGGGAGCTGTTTTTT TRBV5-4 - TRBJ2-2 TRBD2
CASTWAGGPGLWGSNEQFF TGTGCCAGTACTTGGGCGGGAGGGCCGGGCCTATGGGGATCCAATGAGCAGTTCTTC TRBV19 once TRBJ2-1 TRBD2
CASSLVNWSVLAFF TGTGCCAGCAGCTTAGTTAACTGGTCGGTTTTGGCTTTCTTT TRBV11-2 - TRBJ1-1 -
CASSVDGDSYNEQFF TGTGCCAGCAGCGTAGACGGGGACTCCTACAATGAGCAGTTCTTC TRBV9 - TRBJ2-1 -
CASSVGPGNTGELFF TGTGCCAGCAGTGTCGGCCCGGGTAACACTGGGGAGCTGTTTTTT TRBV27 - TRBJ2-2 -
CASSLAPFEKLFF TGTGCCAGCAGCTTAGCCCCATTCGAAAAACTGTTTTTT TRBV7-2 - TRBJ1-4 -
CASSFYGSAGTGELFF TGTGCCAGCTCTTTTTATGGCTCCGCGGGCACCGGGGAGCTGTTTTTT TRBV18 - TRBJ2-2 -
CASSIGGVTGELFF TGTGCCAGTAGTATTGGGGGGGTCACCGGGGAGCTGTTTTTT TRBV19 - TRBJ2-2 TRBD2
CASSLDRVGNTIYF TGTGCCAGCAGCTTGGACAGGGTCGGAAACACCATATATTTT TRBV28 few TRBJ1-3 TRBD1
CSVVAETYEQYF TGCAGCGTTGTAGCGGAGACCTACGAGCAGTACTTC TRBV29-1 - TRBJ2-7 -
CASSSLAGGRYNEQFF TGTGCCAGCAGCTCCCTAGCGGGGGGGCGATACAATGAGCAGTTCTTC TRBV5-4 - TRBJ2-1 TRBD2
CSVLDRGTPGTGELFF TGCAGCGTTTTGGACAGGGGGACCCCGGGCACCGGGGAGCTGTTTTTT TRBV29-1 once TRBJ2-2 TRBD1
CASSEDLRGVYGYTF TGTGCCAGCAGTGAAGACCTCCGGGGAGTCTATGGCTACACCTTC TRBV2 - TRBJ1-2 -
CASTTGTYNEQFF TGTGCCAGTACGACAGGAACCTACAATGAGCAGTTCTTC TRBV19 few TRBJ2-1 -
CASRPSGGFSYEQYF TGCGCCAGCAGGCCTAGCGGGGGGTTCTCCTACGAGCAGTACTTC TRBV5-1 once TRBJ2-7 TRBD2
CSGQGSYEQYF TGCAGCGGACAGGGGTCCTACGAGCAGTACTTC TRBV29-1 - TRBJ2-7 TRBD1
CASSTGMWNRGYTF TGTGCCAGTAGTACCGGGATGTGGAACCGTGGCTACACCTTC TRBV19 - TRBJ1-2 -
CSVEVRQGAMNTEAFF TGCAGCGTTGAAGTTCGACAGGGGGCCATGAACACTGAAGCTTTCTTT TRBV29-1 - TRBJ1-1 TRBD1
CASSSGTDNQPQHF TGCGCCAGCAGCTCGGGGACAGACAATCAGCCCCAGCATTTT TRBV5-1 few TRBJ1-5 TRBD1
CASSEGALAASTDTQYF TGCGCCAGCAGCGAGGGGGCACTAGCGGCTAGCACAGATACGCAGTATTTT TRBV5-1 - TRBJ2-3 -
CASSPGGGSYNEQFF TGTGCCAGCTCACCGGGGGGGGGATCCTACAATGAGCAGTTCTTC TRBV18 - TRBJ2-1 TRBD2
CASSSLTGLRAGELFF TGCGCCAGCAGCTCTCTAACGGGACTCAGGGCCGGGGAGCTGTTTTTT TRBV5-1 - TRBJ2-2 -
CASRTGEGSYNEQFF TGTGCCAGCCGGACAGGGGAAGGATCCTACAATGAGCAGTTCTTC TRBV6-1 - TRBJ2-1 TRBD1
CASSLGRGIDYGYTF TGTGCCAGCTCGCTCGGCAGGGGCATTGACTATGGCTACACCTTC TRBV18 - TRBJ1-2 -
CASSYSTATNEKLFF TGTGCCAGCAGTTACTCGACAGCAACTAATGAAAAACTGTTTTTT TRBV6-6 - TRBJ1-4 -
CASSARNNEQFF TGTGCCAGCAGCGCCAGGAACAATGAGCAGTTCTTC TRBV11-3 - TRBJ2-1 -
CASSPGDSTLYEQYF TGTGCCAGCAGTCCCGGGGACAGTACCCTCTACGAGCAGTACTTC TRBV6-5 once TRBJ2-7 TRBD1